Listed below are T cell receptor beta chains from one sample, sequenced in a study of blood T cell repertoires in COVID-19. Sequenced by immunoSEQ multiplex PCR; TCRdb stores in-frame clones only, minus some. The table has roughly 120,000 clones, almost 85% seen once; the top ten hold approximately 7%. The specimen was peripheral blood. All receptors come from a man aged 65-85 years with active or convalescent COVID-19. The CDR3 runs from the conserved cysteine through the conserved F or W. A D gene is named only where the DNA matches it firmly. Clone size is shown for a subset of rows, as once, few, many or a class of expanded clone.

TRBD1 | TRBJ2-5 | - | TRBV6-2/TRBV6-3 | TGTGCCAGCAGTTACCCTGCCGGGACAGGGCGAGAGACCCAGTACTTC | CASSYPAGTGRETQYF
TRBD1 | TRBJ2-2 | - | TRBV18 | TGTGCCAGCTCCAAAACCGGGACAGGGGACACCGGGGAGCTGTTTTTT | CASSKTGTGDTGELFF
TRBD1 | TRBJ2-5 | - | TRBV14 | TGTGCCAGCAGCCAAAGGGGCGGGACAGGGGGCCCTCCTGAGACCCAGTACTTC | CASSQRGGTGGPPETQYF
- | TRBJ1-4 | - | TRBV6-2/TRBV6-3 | TGTGCCAGCAGCCGGGAGACAGGTACTAATGAAAAACTGTTTTTT | CASSRETGTNEKLFF
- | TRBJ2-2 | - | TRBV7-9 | TGTGCCAGCAGCCGCACGGGGGTCACCGGGGAGCTGTTTTTT | CASSRTGVTGELFF
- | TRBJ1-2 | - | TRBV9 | TGTGCCAGCAGCGTACGACAGTTGCCGGATGGCTACACCTTC | CASSVRQLPDGYTF
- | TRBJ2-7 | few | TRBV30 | TGTGCCTGGAGGGCGACAGGGCGGGGCGGCTACGAGCAGTACTTC | CAWRATGRGGYEQYF
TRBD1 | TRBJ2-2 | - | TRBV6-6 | TGTGCCAGCAGACCAGGGACAGGGGGTTCCGCCGGGGAGCTGTTTTTT | CASRPGTGGSAGELFF
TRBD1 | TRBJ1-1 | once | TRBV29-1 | TGCAGCGTGGCCCCAGGGGGGCTGGGTGAAGCTTTCTTT | CSVAPGGLGEAFF
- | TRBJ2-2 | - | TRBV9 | TGTGCCAGCAGCTCCCGGACAGGAGGGACCGGGGAGCTGTTTTTT | CASSSRTGGTGELFF
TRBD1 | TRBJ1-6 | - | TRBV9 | TGTGCCAGCAGCGCGCGACAGGGGATGGGTTCACCCCTCCACTTT | CASSARQGMGSPLHF
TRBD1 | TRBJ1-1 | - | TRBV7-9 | TGTGCCAGCAGCCCGGACAGGGCAACGACTGAAGCTTTCTTT | CASSPDRATTEAFF
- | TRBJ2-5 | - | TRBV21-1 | TGTGCCAGCAGCAGGGGACTAGCGGGGGAGAACCAAGAGACCCAGTACTTC | CASSRGLAGENQETQYF
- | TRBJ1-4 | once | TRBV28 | TGTGCCAGCAGTCAGACATCAACTAATGAAAAACTGTTTTTT | CASSQTSTNEKLFF
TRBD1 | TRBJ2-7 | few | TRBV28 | TGTGCCAGCAGTTCAGGGGGATCCCCATCCTACGAGCAGTACTTC | CASSSGGSPSYEQYF
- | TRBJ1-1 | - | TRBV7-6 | TGTGCCAGCAGCTCCAGTCCCCACAGCACTGAAGCTTTCTTT | CASSSSPHSTEAFF
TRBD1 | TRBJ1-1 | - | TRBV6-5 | TGTGCCAGCCCAAACAGGGGGAGGACTGAAGCTTTCTTT | CASPNRGRTEAFF
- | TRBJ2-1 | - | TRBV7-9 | TGTGCCAGCAGCACCATAATTAAACAGGGTTCGTCCTACAATGAGCAGTTCTTC | CASSTIIKQGSSYNEQFF
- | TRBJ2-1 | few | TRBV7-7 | TGTGCTAGCATCGAGGTGGGCAGGGGCGGTCCGGATGAGCAGTTCTTC | CASIEVGRGGPDEQFF
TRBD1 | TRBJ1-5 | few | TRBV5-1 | TGCGCCAGCAGCAGGGGACAGAATAGCAATCAGCCCCAGCATTTT | CASSRGQNSNQPQHF
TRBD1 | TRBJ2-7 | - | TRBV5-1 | TGCGCCAGCAGCTTGGCCGCGGGACAGGGAACCTACGAGCAGTACTTC | CASSLAAGQGTYEQYF
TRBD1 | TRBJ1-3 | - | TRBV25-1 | TGTGCCAGCAGTGGGACAGGCCTCTCTGGAAACACCATATATTTT | CASSGTGLSGNTIYF